The clone carrying this TCR beta chain was observed at least ten times. What it binds is unknown. Via MiXCR, TCRdb re-called the 5' RACE reads, giving one row per CDR3 protein. The table includes roughly 74,000 distinct CDR3 sequences, approximately 5.2% detected once. This entry comes from a study of neurological immune-mediated disorders. The germline V gene has CDR1 SGHRS and CDR2 YFSETQ. Germline trimming cut 4 bases from V and 8 bases from J; bases unmatched to any gene: 11. This CDR3 is built from 14 residues. Study-level points and caveats: HTLV-1-associated myelopathy had the most TCR clonal expansion, while multiple sclerosis had the least, a level that fell below healthy controls. Private repertoires in all groups were suggested by the absence of shared CDR3 amino acid sequences among expanded clones across subjects.

This TCR derives from a young man with multiple sclerosis. This sequence joins TRBV5-1 and TRBJ1-1; TRBD1 matches 7 bases. Specimen: PBMCs. CDR3 bases: TGCGCCAGCAGCCCCGGGACAGTTTCATCCGAAGCTTTCTTT. Translating gives CASSPGTVSSEAFF.